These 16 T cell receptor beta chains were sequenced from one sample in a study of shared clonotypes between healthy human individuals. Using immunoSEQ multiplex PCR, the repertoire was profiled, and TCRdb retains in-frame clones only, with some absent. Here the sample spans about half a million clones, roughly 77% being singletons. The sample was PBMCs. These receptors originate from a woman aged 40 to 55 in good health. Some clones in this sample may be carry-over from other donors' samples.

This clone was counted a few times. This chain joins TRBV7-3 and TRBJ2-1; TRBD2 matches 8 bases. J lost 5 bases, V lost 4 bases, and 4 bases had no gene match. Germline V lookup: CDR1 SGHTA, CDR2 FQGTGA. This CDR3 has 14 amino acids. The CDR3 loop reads CASSSAGVHNEQFF. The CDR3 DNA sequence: TGTGCCAGCAGCTCAGCGGGAGTTCACAATGAGCAGTTCTTC.

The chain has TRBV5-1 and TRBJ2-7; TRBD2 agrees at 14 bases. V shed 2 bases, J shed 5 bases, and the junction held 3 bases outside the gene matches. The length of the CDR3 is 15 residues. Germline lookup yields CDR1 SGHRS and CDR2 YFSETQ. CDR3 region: CASSFGTSGSHEQYF. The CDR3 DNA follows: TGCGCCAGCAGCTTCGGGACTAGCGGGAGCCACGAGCAGTACTTC.

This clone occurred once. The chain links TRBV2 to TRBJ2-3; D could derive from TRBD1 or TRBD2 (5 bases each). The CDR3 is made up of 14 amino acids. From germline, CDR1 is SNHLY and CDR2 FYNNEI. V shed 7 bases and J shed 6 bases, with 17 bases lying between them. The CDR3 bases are TGTGCCAGCAATTCAGGCCGGGGCGGGGATACGCAGTATTTT. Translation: CASNSGRGGDTQYF.

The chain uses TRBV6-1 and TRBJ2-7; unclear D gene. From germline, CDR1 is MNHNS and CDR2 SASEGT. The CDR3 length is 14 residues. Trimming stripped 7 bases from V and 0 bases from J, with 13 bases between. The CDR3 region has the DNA TGTGCCAGCAACCAGGACCAGTTCTCCTACGAGCAGTACTTC. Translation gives CASNQDQFSYEQYF.

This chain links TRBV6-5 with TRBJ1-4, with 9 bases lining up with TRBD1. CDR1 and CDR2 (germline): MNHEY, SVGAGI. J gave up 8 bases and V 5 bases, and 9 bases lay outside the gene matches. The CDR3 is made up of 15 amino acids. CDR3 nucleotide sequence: TGTGCCAGCAGTAACCACGGGACAGGGATGGAAAAACTGTTTTTT. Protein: CASSNHGTGMEKLFF.

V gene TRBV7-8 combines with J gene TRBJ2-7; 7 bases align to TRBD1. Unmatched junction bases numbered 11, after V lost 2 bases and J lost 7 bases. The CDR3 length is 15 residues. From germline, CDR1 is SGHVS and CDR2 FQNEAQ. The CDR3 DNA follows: TGTGCCAGCAGCTTAATCCCAAGGACAGGCGATGAGCAGTACTTC. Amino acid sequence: CASSLIPRTGDEQYF.

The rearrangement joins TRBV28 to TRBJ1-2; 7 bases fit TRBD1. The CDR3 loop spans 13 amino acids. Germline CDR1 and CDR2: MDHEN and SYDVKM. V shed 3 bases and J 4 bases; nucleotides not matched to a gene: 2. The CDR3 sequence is CASSFGTVYGYTF. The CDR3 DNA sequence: TGTGCCAGCAGTTTCGGGACAGTCTATGGCTACACCTTC.

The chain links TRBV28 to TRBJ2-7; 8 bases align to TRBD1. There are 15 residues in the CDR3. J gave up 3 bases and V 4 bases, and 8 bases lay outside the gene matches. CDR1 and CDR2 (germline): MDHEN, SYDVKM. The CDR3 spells CASSSGQGPLYEQYF. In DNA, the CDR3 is TGTGCCAGCAGTTCAGGACAGGGTCCACTCTACGAGCAGTACTTC.

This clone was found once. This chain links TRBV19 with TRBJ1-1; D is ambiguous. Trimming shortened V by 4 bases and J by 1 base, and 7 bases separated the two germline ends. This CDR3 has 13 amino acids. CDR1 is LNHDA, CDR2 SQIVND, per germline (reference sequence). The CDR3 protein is CASSTDWNTEAFF. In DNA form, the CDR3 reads TGTGCCAGTAGTACCGACTGGAACACTGAAGCTTTCTTT.

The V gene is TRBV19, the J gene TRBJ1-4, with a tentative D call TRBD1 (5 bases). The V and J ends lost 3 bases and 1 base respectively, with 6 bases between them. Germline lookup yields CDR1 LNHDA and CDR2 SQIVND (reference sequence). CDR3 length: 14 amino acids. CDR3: CASSIQGTNEKLFF. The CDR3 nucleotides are TGTGCCAGTAGTATCCAGGGAACTAATGAAAAACTGTTTTTT.

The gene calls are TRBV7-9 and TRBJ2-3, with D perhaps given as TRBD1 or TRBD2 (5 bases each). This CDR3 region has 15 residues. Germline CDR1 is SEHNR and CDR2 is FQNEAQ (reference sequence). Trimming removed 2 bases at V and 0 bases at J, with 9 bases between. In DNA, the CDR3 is TGTGCCAGCAGCTTAAGGGACGGCAGCACAGATACGCAGTATTTT. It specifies CASSLRDGSTDTQYF.

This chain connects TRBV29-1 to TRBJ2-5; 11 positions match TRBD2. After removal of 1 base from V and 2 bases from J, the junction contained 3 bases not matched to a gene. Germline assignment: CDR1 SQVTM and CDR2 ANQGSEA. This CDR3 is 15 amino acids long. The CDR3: CSVEGGTSGQETQYF. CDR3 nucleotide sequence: TGCAGCGTTGAAGGGGGGACTAGCGGTCAAGAGACCCAGTACTTC. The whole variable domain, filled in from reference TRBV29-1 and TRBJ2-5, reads SAVISQKPSRDICQRGTSLTIQCQVDSQVTMMFWYRQQPGQSLTLIATANQGSEATYESGFVIDKFPISRPNLTFSTLTVSNMSPEDSSIYLCSVEGGTSGQETQYFGPGTRLLVL.

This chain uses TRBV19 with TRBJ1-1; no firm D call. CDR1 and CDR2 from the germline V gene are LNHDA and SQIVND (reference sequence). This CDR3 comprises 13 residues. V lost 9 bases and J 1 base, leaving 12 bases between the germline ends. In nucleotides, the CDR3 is TGTGCCAGCGTTTCGGGGAGGAACACTGAAGCTTTCTTT. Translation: CASVSGRNTEAFF.

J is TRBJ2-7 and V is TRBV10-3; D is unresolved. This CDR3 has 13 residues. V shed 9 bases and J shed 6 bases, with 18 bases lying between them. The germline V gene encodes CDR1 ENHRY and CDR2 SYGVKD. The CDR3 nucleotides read TGTGCCATAGGGCCGAACCAAGCTCCCGAGCAGTACTTC. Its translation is CAIGPNQAPEQYF.

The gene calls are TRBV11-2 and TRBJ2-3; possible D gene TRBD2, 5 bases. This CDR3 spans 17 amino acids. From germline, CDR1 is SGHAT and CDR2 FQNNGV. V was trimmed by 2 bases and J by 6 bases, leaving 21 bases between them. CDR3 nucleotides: TGTGCCAGCAGCTTACGCCGGGCTAGCTTGGCTGCGGATACGCAGTATTTT. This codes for CASSLRRASLAADTQYF.

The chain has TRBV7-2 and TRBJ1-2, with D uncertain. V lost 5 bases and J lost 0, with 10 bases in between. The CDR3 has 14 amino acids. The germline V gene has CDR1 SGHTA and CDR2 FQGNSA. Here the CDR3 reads CASSPGRANYGYTF. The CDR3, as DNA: TGTGCCAGCAGCCCCGGTCGCGCTAACTATGGCTACACCTTC. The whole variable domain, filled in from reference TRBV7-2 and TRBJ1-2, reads GAGVSQSPSNKVTEKGKDVELRCDPISGHTALYWYRQSLGQGLEFLIYFQGNSAPDKSGLPSDRFSAERTGGSVSTLTIQRTQQEDSAVYLCASSPGRANYGYTFGSGTRLTVV.